Included here is one T cell receptor beta chain sequence, with context. Antigen unknown. This record comes from a study of neoadjuvant nivolumab and ipilimumab in lung cancer. Whole-study context: Patients got nivolumab 3 mg/kg on days 1, 15 and 29; combination added ipilimumab 1 mg/kg day 1. Notes on the study in general: TCR richness and clonality were higher in tumors than adjacent uninvolved lung. Pretherapy blood TCR richness correlated positively with resected tumor richness. Only a single major-pathologic-response sample was available for clonality analysis.

Measured with immunoSEQ multiplex PCR; TCRdb has only the in-frame clones, and not every one. The sample shows around 20,000 clones, roughly 77% of them seen only once. Germline lookup yields CDR1 GTSNPN and CDR2 SVGIG (reference sequence). Trimming pared 4 bases from V and 2 bases from J, leaving 8 bases between. This CDR3 has 12 residues. V and J are TRBV30 and TRBJ1-2; the D is unclear. The receptor was isolated from an adult with non-small cell lung cancer. The specimen comprised tumor tissue, sampled after neoadjuvant nivolumab, alone or with ipilimumab, at or shortly before surgery. The CDR3 sequence: CAWTPGNYGYTF. In nucleotides, the CDR3 is TGTGCCTGGACCCCGGGAAACTATGGCTACACCTTC.